The 23 T cell receptor beta chains below all came from one sample that was sequenced in a study of T cell changes during pregnancy in multiple sclerosis (dated by TCRdb to about 2019). Library construction relied on the immunoSEQ multiplex PCR assay. TCRdb's version of the immuneACCESS table is confined to in-frame rearrangements and falls short of the full clone set. An unresolved V gene accounts for under half of the shortfall where checked; the remainder is of unknown origin. For this sample the table gives more than 55,000 clones, of which less than 95% were detected only once. The ten largest account for 2% to 3% of the sample. The specimen was CD8+ T cells from peripheral blood mononuclear cells, collected after pregnancy. The receptors shown here come from a female donor with multiple sclerosis, enrolled in a pregnancy study.

On this clone: The germline gene is not matched at one end of the junction; a read error may be the cause. V usage is TRBV9 and J usage is TRBJ2-7, with a possible D match to TRBD2 (5 bases). CDR3 length equals 12 residues. Per the germline V gene, CDR1 is SGDLS and CDR2 is YYNGEE. This CDR3 is CTSSSRGDEQYF. As DNA, the CDR3 is TGTACCAGCAGCTCCCGGGGAGACGAGCAGTACTTC. Combining the CDR3 with reference TRBV9 and TRBJ2-7 gives the whole variable domain DSGVTQTPKHLITATGQRVTLRCSPRSGDLSVYWYQQSLDQGLQFLIQYYNGEERAKGNILERFSAQQFPDLHSELNLSSLELGDSALYFCTSSSRGDEQYFGPGTRLTVT.

The rearrangement uses TRBV4-3 and TRBJ2-1, with 11 bases identical to TRBD2. The CDR3 runs 17 residues. J lost 8 bases, V lost 0 bases, and 9 bases had no gene match. Germline lookup yields CDR1 LGHNA and CDR2 YSLEER. CDR3 nucleotide sequence: TGCGCCAGCAGCCAAGAACGGAGTCTAGCGGGAGGAGATGAGCAGTTCTTC. Protein product: CASSQERSLAGGDEQFF.

The J gene is TRBJ2-2, the V gene TRBV5-6, with TRBD1 matching 10 bases. CDR1 SGHDT and CDR2 YYEEEE come from the germline V gene. J lost 7 bases, V lost 4 bases, and 10 bases had no gene match. The length of the CDR3 is 16 residues. The CDR3 sequence is CASSTMTGGYGGELFF. The CDR3 DNA is TGTGCCAGCAGCACCATGACAGGGGGCTACGGCGGGGAGCTGTTTTTT.

The chain joins TRBV7-9 to TRBJ1-2; tentative D call: TRBD1 (5 bases). With 5 bases removed from V and 6 bases from J, the gap between germline ends came to 10 bases. CDR1 and CDR2 (germline): SEHNR, FQNEAQ (reference sequence). This CDR3 region has 12 residues. CDR3 in amino acids: CASSRDSHGYTF. CDR3 bases: TGTGCCAGCAGCAGAGACAGCCATGGCTACACCTTC.

The V gene is TRBV19, the J gene TRBJ1-2; D gene uncertain. The CDR3 has 12 amino acids. Germline V gene lookup returns CDR1 LNHDA and CDR2 SQIVND (reference sequence). V was shortened by 6 bases and J by 7 bases, with 12 bases between the two germline ends. In DNA, the CDR3 is TGTGCCAGTAGCTACGAGGGTACTGGCTACACCTTC. Protein product: CASSYEGTGYTF.

J is TRBJ1-1 and V is TRBV28; D ambiguous. The germline V and J ends were trimmed by 5 bases and 4 bases, with 8 bases remaining between them. CDR3 size: 12 residues. Germline CDR1 MDHEN, CDR2 SYDVKM. This CDR3 is CASSPWSTEAFF. The CDR3 nucleotides read TGTGCCAGCAGTCCGTGGAGCACTGAAGCTTTCTTT.

The chain joins TRBV7-3 to TRBJ2-7; a weak D match, TRBD1 (6 bases). The CDR3 is made up of 13 amino acids. Germline V CDR1 and CDR2: SGHTA, FQGTGA. V was cut by 3 bases and J by 2 bases, with 8 bases left in between. CDR3 loop: CASSLTGTYEQYF. The CDR3 DNA reads as TGTGCCAGCAGCTTGACAGGTACCTACGAGCAGTACTTC.

This clone was counted once. The chain combines TRBV27 with TRBJ1-3; TRBD1 aligns across 7 bases. Germline CDR1 reads MNHEY; CDR2 reads SMNVEV (reference sequence). V lost 2 bases and J lost 4; bases outside the gene matches: 8. CDR3 size: 16 residues. The CDR3 coding sequence is TGTGCCAGCAGTTTAAACGGGGCAGGGGGAGGAAACACCATATATTTT. It encodes CASSLNGAGGGNTIYF.

The V gene is TRBV10-3, the J gene TRBJ1-5; D gene ambiguous. CDR1 and CDR2 (germline): ENHRY, SYGVKD. CDR3 length: 11 residues. V shed 10 bases and J shed 1 base, with 5 bases lying between them. The CDR3 region has the DNA TGTGCCACTGGCAGCAATCAGCCCCAGCATTTT. Protein product: CATGSNQPQHF.

This chain uses TRBV28 with TRBJ1-1; 7 bases line up with TRBD1. Trimming took 5 bases from V and 4 from J; bases not matched to a gene: 4. Germline V gene data show CDR1 as MDHEN and CDR2 as SYDVKM. The CDR3 is 13 amino acids. CDR3 coding DNA: TGTGCCAGCAGTGCTGAGGGGGCCACTGAAGCTTTCTTT. Amino acid sequence: CASSAEGATEAFF.

This chain links TRBV18 with TRBJ2-7; D possibly corresponds to TRBD2 (5 bases). The germline V and J ends were trimmed by 3 bases and 7 bases, with 19 bases remaining between them. Germline CDR1 and CDR2: KGHSH and LQKENI. The length of the CDR3 is 15 residues. Here the CDR3 DNA reads TGTGCCAGCTCACCGCCCGACTACCCCATAGGGGAGCAGTACTTC. It codes for CASSPPDYPIGEQYF. The whole variable domain, filled in from reference TRBV18 and TRBJ2-7, reads NAGVMQNPRHLVRRRGQEARLRCSPMKGHSHVYWYRQLPEEGLKFMVYLQKENIIDESGMPKERFSAEFPKEGPSILRIQQVVRGDSAAYFCASSPPDYPIGEQYFGPGTRLTVT.

J is TRBJ2-7 and V is TRBV28; D is unclear. The V end lost 7 bases, the J end lost 0 bases, and 10 bases lay between the germline ends. The CDR3 runs 13 residues. Per germline, CDR1 MDHEN and CDR2 SYDVKM. The CDR3 DNA reads TGTGCCAGCACCTCGGGTGACTCCTACGAGCAGTACTTC. Translating it yields CASTSGDSYEQYF.

The V and J genes are TRBV9 and TRBJ2-2; D is perhaps TRBD2 (6 bases). The CDR3 is made up of 16 amino acids. Germline CDR1 reads SGDLS; CDR2 reads YYNGEE. V lost 4 bases, J lost 5 bases, and 18 bases lay in between. The CDR3 DNA reads as TGTGCCAGCAGCCCGCGGGACGGGATTGGAACCGGGGAGCTGTTTTTT. Protein product: CASSPRDGIGTGELFF.

With regard to this clone: One junction end does not reproduce the germline sequence, and a read error may be involved. This CDR3 is CASSLGKREWGF. CDR3 DNA: TGTGCCAGCAGCTTGGGGAAGCGGGAGTGGGGGTTC. The V gene is TRBV5-6, the J gene TRBJ2-7; 8 bases align to TRBD2. This CDR3 contains 12 residues. CDR1 is SGHDT and CDR2 is YYEEEE in the germline V gene.

The rearrangement uses TRBV5-1 and TRBJ2-7, with D possibly being TRBD2 (6 bases). V lost 1 base, J lost 2 bases, and 16 bases lay in between. Germline CDR1 reads SGHRS; CDR2 reads YFSETQ. CDR3 size: 16 residues. DNA of the CDR3: TGCGCCAGCAGCTTGTGGACGGGACTGGGCGCCTACGAGCAGTACTTC. It is translated as CASSLWTGLGAYEQYF.

V usage is TRBV10-3 and J usage is TRBJ2-7; tentative D call: TRBD2 (10 bases). V was cut by 5 bases and J by 0 bases, with 35 bases left in between. The V gene's germline CDR1 is ENHRY and CDR2 SYGVKD. This CDR3 is 22 amino acids long. The CDR3 bases are TGTGCCATCAGTAGCCGTACACGGGACAGGGAATCTTCTAGCGGGAGCTCCTACGAGCAGTACTTC. This encodes CAISSRTRDRESSSGSSYEQYF.

The chain employs TRBV13 and TRBJ1-2; 7 bases match TRBD1. The CDR3 spans 15 residues. From germline, CDR1 is PRHDT and CDR2 FYEKMQ (reference sequence). V lost 6 bases to trimming and J lost 0 bases; unmatched junction nucleotides: 7. In nucleotides, the CDR3 is TGTGCCAGCAGTGGCGGAGGGGGCGCTAACTATGGCTACACCTTC. Amino acid sequence: CASSGGGGANYGYTF.

The rearrangement uses TRBV2 and TRBJ1-5; possible D gene TRBD1, 5 bases. This CDR3 comprises 15 residues. V dropped 5 bases and J dropped 3 bases, with 14 bases sitting between them. Germline V lookup: CDR1 SNHLY, CDR2 FYNNEI. The CDR3 spells CASSPTPGINQPQHF. The CDR3 bases are TGTGCCAGCAGTCCCACCCCAGGGATCAATCAGCCCCAGCATTTT.

This clone was detected once. This chain uses TRBV7-9 with TRBJ2-3, with a tentative D call TRBD2 (6 bases). With 6 bases removed from V and 0 bases from J, the gap between germline ends came to 10 bases. Germline CDR1 reads SEHNR; CDR2 reads FQNEAQ (reference sequence). The CDR3 consists of 14 residues. CDR3 nucleotides: TGTGCCAGCAGTCTAGCGCTAAGCACAGATACGCAGTATTTT. Its translation: CASSLALSTDTQYF.

V usage is TRBV7-9 and J usage is TRBJ2-1; 11 nucleotides agree with TRBD2. Germline CDR1 SEHNR, CDR2 FQNEAQ (reference sequence). CDR3 length: 18 amino acids. The V segment lost 1 base and the J segment 4 bases; nucleotides outside the gene matches: 9. The CDR3: CASSLVGSGRAPYNEQFF. The CDR3 DNA is TGTGCCAGCAGCTTAGTGGGTAGCGGGAGGGCCCCTTACAATGAGCAGTTCTTC.

CDR3 amino acids: CASSQARTGTEAFF. The CDR3 nucleotides are TGCGCCAGCAGCCAAGCCCGGACAGGGACTGAAGCTTTCTTT. The chain couples TRBV4-1 to TRBJ1-1; TRBD1 agrees at 8 bases. Germline CDR1 MGHRA, CDR2 YSYEKL. V dropped 1 base and J dropped 5; count of bases not matched to a gene: 3. The CDR3 is 14 amino acids.

The V call is TRBV13, the J call TRBJ2-7; the D is unclear. V was cut by 0 bases and J by 3 bases, with 6 bases left in between. The CDR3 runs 13 residues. Germline V gene sequence: CDR1 PRHDT, CDR2 FYEKMQ (reference sequence). This CDR3 reads CASSLGPGYEQYF. The DNA for the CDR3 is TGTGCCAGCAGCTTAGGCCCGGGCTACGAGCAGTACTTC.

The chain combines TRBV19 with TRBJ2-7; tentative D call: TRBD2 (5 bases). The CDR3 length is 15 residues. Germline V gene data show CDR1 as LNHDA and CDR2 as SQIVND (reference sequence). Deletions cut 8 bases from V and 1 base from J, with 18 bases between. The CDR3 region has the DNA TGTGCCAGTCGTTCGGAGGAAGGGCTATCCTACGAGCAGTACTTC. This gives the protein CASRSEEGLSYEQYF.